What follows are 22 T cell receptor beta chains derived from one specimen sequenced in a study of regulatory T cells in long-lasting Graves disease. Researchers made TCR beta libraries by using iRepertoire HTBI primers and running Arm-PCR on CDR3 regions. MiXCR, run by TCRdb on the multiplex PCR reads, gives a single entry per CDR3 protein. The data contain a few hundred thousand distinct CDR3 sequences, over 9.5% of them singletons. Time point denoted: newly diagnosed GD, antithyroid drugs for less than 3 months. PBMC-derived RNA was used for the TCR library. This sample was shared with a second study, whose subject was T cells in Graves' hyperthyroidism and ophthalmopathy.

The sequences come from peripheral blood mononuclear cells (PBMCs), collected at new diagnosis, from a patient treated with antithyroid drugs. The source is a woman aged 18-30 years with Graves disease.

Comments on this clonotype: This could be a read error, since a much larger clone is one nucleotide away. The rearrangement joins TRBV28 to TRBJ1-5; D perhaps matches TRBD1 (5 bases). There are 16 residues in the CDR3. CDR1 is MDHEN, CDR2 SYDVKM, per germline. Trimming took off 3 bases at V and 0 bases at J, with 12 bases between the two ends. This CDR3 reads CASSFRGGNSNQPQHF. The CDR3, as DNA: TGTGCCAGCAGTTTCCGGGGGGGTAATAGCAATCAGCCCCAGCATTTT.

This clonotype was found a few times. The chain carries TRBV9 and TRBJ2-2; unclear D gene. The CDR3 is made up of 12 amino acids. From germline, CDR1 is SGDLS and CDR2 YYNGEE. With 0 bases removed from V and 8 bases from J, the gap between germline ends came to 5 bases. The CDR3 sequence: CASSVAVGELFF. Written as DNA, the CDR3 is TGTGCCAGCAGCGTAGCAGTGGGGGAGCTGTTTTTT.

This clonotype was recorded many times. This rearrangement joins TRBV6-2 or TRBV6-3 to TRBJ2-1, with D possibly TRBD2 on 6 matching bases. V was trimmed by 2 bases and J by 10 bases, leaving 21 bases between them. The germline CDR1 and CDR2 sequences are MNHEY and SVGEGT. There are 16 residues in the CDR3. The DNA of the CDR3 is TGTGCCAGCAGTTACACGAAGGGACTTCCCGGCGGGGAGCAGTTCTTC. This sequence encodes CASSYTKGLPGGEQFF.

This clonotype turned up a few times. The J gene is TRBJ1-5, the V gene TRBV6-1, with 7 bases identical to TRBD1. The V gene's germline CDR1 is MNHNS and CDR2 SASEGT. The V and J ends lost 6 bases and 7 bases, in that order; junction bases with no gene match: 12. This CDR3 is 15 amino acids long. CDR3 nucleotides: TGTGCCAGCAGCCGAACCAGACAGGGCGGACAGCCCCAGCATTTT. Translation gives CASSRTRQGGQPQHF.

At least ten counts were recorded for this clonotype. The rearrangement links TRBV28 to TRBJ1-3; D gene unclear. V was pared by 1 base and J by 0 bases, with 10 bases between. This CDR3 has 16 amino acids. Germline CDR1 MDHEN, CDR2 SYDVKM. The CDR3 loop reads CASSLYRRNSGNTIYF. The CDR3 bases are TGTGCCAGCAGTTTATACCGGCGCAACTCTGGAAACACCATATATTTT.

For this clonotype: Given a much more abundant clone one base away, this may be a read error. This chain uses TRBV2 with TRBJ2-5; D is undetermined. There are 11 residues in the CDR3. Germline assignment: CDR1 SNHLY and CDR2 FYNNEI. Trimming removed 9 bases from V and 5 bases from J, with 10 bases in between. The CDR3 reads CARGRAETQYF. CDR3 DNA: TGTGCCAGAGGCCGGGCCGAGACCCAGTACTTC.

This clonotype occurred many times. The chain carries TRBV18 and TRBJ2-3, with 14 bases lining up with TRBD2. Germline trimming cut 1 base from V and 8 bases from J; bases unmatched to any gene: 8. The CDR3 loop spans 17 amino acids. Looked up from germline, CDR1 is KGHSH and CDR2 is LQKENI. The CDR3 sequence is CASSPRGLAGGEGTQYF. The CDR3 nucleotides read TGTGCCAGCTCACCACGAGGACTAGCGGGAGGAGAGGGTACGCAGTATTTT.

This clonotype was found many times. The chain employs TRBV18 and TRBJ1-1; a weak D match, TRBD1 (6 bases). Germline lookup yields CDR1 KGHSH and CDR2 LQKENI. The CDR3 sequence is 15 residues long. The germline V and J ends were trimmed by 6 bases and 4 bases, with 18 bases remaining between them. The CDR3: CASSRFGQQGTEAFF. As DNA, the CDR3 is TGTGCCAGCTCCCGATTCGGACAGCAAGGCACTGAAGCTTTCTTT.

This clonotype was seen more than once but under ten times. The chain has TRBV6-2 or TRBV6-3 and TRBJ2-2; TRBD2 matches at 13 bases. This CDR3 region has 18 residues. J was trimmed by 2 bases and V by 7 bases; bases with no gene match: 10. The germline CDR1 and CDR2 sequences are MNHEY and SVGEGT. Here the CDR3 reads CASTPGTSGVFNTGELFF. CDR3 nucleotide sequence: TGTGCCAGCACCCCAGGGACTAGCGGGGTATTTAACACCGGGGAGCTGTTTTTT.

This clonotype has at least ten counts. The chain uses TRBV6-4 and TRBJ2-3; TRBD1 matches at 9 bases. Losses at the gene ends were 7 bases for V and 3 bases for J; bases not matched to a gene: 11. This CDR3 spans 16 amino acids. Germline assignment: CDR1 MRHNA and CDR2 SNTAGT. CDR3 residues: CASITPDRGLTDTQYF. Written as DNA, the CDR3 is TGTGCCAGCATTACCCCCGACAGGGGGTTAACAGATACGCAGTATTTT.

Concerning this clonotype itself: A read error is the likely source, as a far larger clone sits one nucleotide away. The chain employs TRBV7-9 and TRBJ2-1; 8 nucleotides agree with TRBD2. The germline CDR1 and CDR2 sequences are SEHNR and FQNEAQ (reference sequence). The CDR3 loop spans 18 amino acids. DNA for the CDR3: TGTGCCAGCAGCTTAGGAGGTAGCGGGGCTACTTCCTACGATGAGCAGTTCTTC. Its translation: CASSLGGSGATSYDEQFF. The full variable domain, rest sourced from reference TRBV7-9 and TRBJ2-1, is DTGVSQNPRHKITKRGQNVTFRCDPISEHNRLYWYRQTLGQGPEFLTYFQNEAQLEKSRLLSDRFSAERPKGSFSTLEIQRTEQGDSAMYLCASSLGGSGATSYDEQFFGPGTRLTVL.

The chain is built from TRBV5-1 and TRBJ1-5; TRBD1 matches at 7 bases. Germline-derived CDR1 and CDR2 are SGHRS and YFSETQ. CDR3 length: 15 amino acids. The V and J ends lost 1 base and 4 bases, in that order; junction bases with no gene match: 5. In DNA form, the CDR3 reads TGCGCCAGCAGCTTGAGGGACAGTCTTAATCAGCCCCAGCATTTT. Its translation: CASSLRDSLNQPQHF. Based on the CDR3 plus reference TRBV5-1 and TRBJ1-5, the full variable domain is KAGVTQTPRYLIKTRGQQVTLSCSPISGHRSVSWYQQTPGQGLQFLFEYFSETQRNKGNFPGRFSGRQFSNSRSEMNVSTLELGDSALYLCASSLRDSLNQPQHFGDGTRLSIL.

This clonotype was counted at least ten times. CDR3 loop: CASSVGPGRETQYF. CDR3 in DNA: TGTGCCAGCAGCGTAGGCCCGGGTCGGGAGACCCAGTACTTC. The V and J genes are TRBV9 and TRBJ2-5; D remains unclear. V was pared by 0 bases and J by 5 bases, with 11 bases between. This CDR3 has 14 amino acids. Germline lookup yields CDR1 SGDLS and CDR2 YYNGEE.

The gene calls are TRBV5-1 and TRBJ1-1, with D tentatively TRBD1 (5 bases). The germline gives CDR1 SGHRS, CDR2 YFSETQ. The V end lost 2 bases, the J end lost 4 bases, and 15 bases lay between the germline ends. CDR3 size: 15 residues. The CDR3 nucleotides are TGCGCCAGCAGCTTAGCGGGGGGGTCGGGCACTGAAGCTTTCTTT. Residues: CASSLAGGSGTEAFF.

This clonotype was seen at least ten times. This chain joins TRBV3-1 and TRBJ2-3; the match to TRBD2 covers 11 bases. CDR1 and CDR2 (germline): LGHDT, YNNKEL (reference sequence). The V segment lost 5 bases and the J segment 8 bases; nucleotides outside the gene matches: 15. This CDR3 is built from 17 residues. The CDR3 protein is CASSYGLAGGLRGTQYF. CDR3 nucleotide sequence: TGTGCCAGCAGCTACGGGCTAGCGGGGGGCCTGAGGGGTACGCAGTATTTT.

This clonotype was counted ten times or more. V gene TRBV20-1 combines with J gene TRBJ2-2; 10 bases line up with TRBD2. CDR1 DFQATT and CDR2 SNEGSKA come from the germline V gene (reference sequence). V dropped 4 bases and J dropped 5; count of bases not matched to a gene: 4. The CDR3 totals 14 residues. The CDR3 is CSAIKREGTGELFF. CDR3 bases: TGCAGTGCTATCAAGCGGGAGGGGACCGGGGAGCTGTTTTTT.

This clonotype was recorded at least ten times. The V and J genes are TRBV11-2 and TRBJ2-7; TRBD2 matches 15 bases. There are 19 residues in the CDR3. Germline V CDR1 and CDR2: SGHAT, FQNNGV. J gave up 3 bases and V 8 bases, and 17 bases lay outside the gene matches. Here the CDR3 reads CASVPPGLAGGGFFYEQYF. The CDR3, as DNA: TGTGCCAGCGTCCCTCCGGGACTAGCGGGAGGAGGGTTTTTCTACGAGCAGTACTTC.

This clonotype was recorded a few times. The chain has TRBV12-5 and TRBJ2-1; the match to TRBD1 covers 8 bases. Unmatched junction bases numbered 6, after V lost 1 base and J lost 4 bases. The CDR3 is made up of 16 amino acids. Germline CDR1 and CDR2: LGHNT and FRNRAP. CDR3 coding DNA: TGTGCTAGTGGTTTGGAACAGGGGGGAAAATACAATGAGCAGTTCTTC. Residues: CASGLEQGGKYNEQFF.

This clonotype has more than one count but fewer than ten. The rearrangement links TRBV5-1 to TRBJ1-1, with 7 bases identical to TRBD1. J lost 7 bases, V lost 4 bases, and 13 bases had no gene match. Germline V lookup: CDR1 SGHRS, CDR2 YFSETQ. The CDR3 consists of 15 residues. CDR3 amino acids: CASSPHTNRGGEAFF. The CDR3 DNA sequence: TGCGCCAGCAGCCCTCACACGAACAGGGGAGGTGAAGCTTTCTTT.

Many counts were recorded for this clonotype. The rearrangement links TRBV3-1 to TRBJ2-7; D is unclear. Trimming took 4 bases from V and 3 from J, leaving 10 bases between them. Germline V gives CDR1 LGHDT, CDR2 YNNKEL (reference sequence). The length of the CDR3 is 13 residues. The CDR3 spells CASSRTSYYEQYF. The CDR3 DNA sequence: TGTGCCAGCAGCCGAACGTCGTACTACGAGCAGTACTTC.

The sample holds many counts of this clonotype. This chain links TRBV6-2 or TRBV6-3 with TRBJ2-3; 7 bases map to TRBD1. Germline CDR1 and CDR2: MNHEY and SVGEGT. V shed 5 bases and J 0 bases; nucleotides not matched to a gene: 2. The CDR3 contains 14 residues. The CDR3 region is CASSGTVSTDTQYF. CDR3 sequence (DNA): TGTGCCAGCAGTGGGACAGTCAGCACAGATACGCAGTATTTT.

This clonotype has a count of ten or more. The chain has TRBV28 and TRBJ2-7; D uncertain. V gave up 6 bases and J gave up 3 bases, with 18 bases separating them. CDR1 is MDHEN, CDR2 SYDVKM, per germline. This CDR3 spans 15 amino acids. DNA for the CDR3: TGTGCCAGCAGGCGAACAACCCTAGAAGGCTACGAGCAGTACTTC. Protein product: CASRRTTLEGYEQYF.